This TCR beta chain was sequenced during a study of T cell responses to AZD1222 COVID-19 vaccine. With 3 bases clipped from V and 1 base from J, the junction kept 9 bases outside the gene matches. The CDR3 runs to 18 residues. Germline values: CDR1 SEHNR, CDR2 FQNEAQ (reference sequence). As regards this clone: Its antigen is unknown.

Findings of the study overall: Sampled repertoires all dated from after the peak T cell response. Most donors were white British, females outnumbered males, and clonal diversity was possibly underestimated. Just 5 or 6 AZD1222 recipients tested seropositive at baseline. Mapped onto spike, vaccine-associated CD4 TCRs spanned it and were dominant at 160-218 and 743-854.

Assay: immunoSEQ multiplex PCR; the TCRdb copy retains only in-frame clones and omits some. Among roughly 120,000 clones listed, just over 85% were seen once. This receptor was taken from an adult in good health. This rearrangement joins TRBV7-9 to TRBJ1-3; 10 bases are a match to TRBD1. The specimen was peripheral blood, collected on day 0 of MenACWY control vaccination. CDR3: CASSLALGQGVSGNTIYF. The CDR3 DNA reads as TGTGCCAGCAGCTTGGCCCTCGGACAGGGGGTTTCTGGAAACACCATATATTTT.